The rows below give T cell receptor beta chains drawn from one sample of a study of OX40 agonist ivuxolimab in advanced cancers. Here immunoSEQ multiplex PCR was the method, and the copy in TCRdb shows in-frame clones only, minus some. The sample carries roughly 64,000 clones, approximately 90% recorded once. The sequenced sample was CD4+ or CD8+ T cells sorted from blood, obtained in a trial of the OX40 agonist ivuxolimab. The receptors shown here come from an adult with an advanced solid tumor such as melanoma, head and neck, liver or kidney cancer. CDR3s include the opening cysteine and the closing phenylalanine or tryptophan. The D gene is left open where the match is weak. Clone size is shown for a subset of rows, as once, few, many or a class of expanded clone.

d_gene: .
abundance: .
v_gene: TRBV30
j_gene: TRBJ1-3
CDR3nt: TGTGCCTCAAACAGGGGAAACACCATATATTTT
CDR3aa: CASNRGNTIYF

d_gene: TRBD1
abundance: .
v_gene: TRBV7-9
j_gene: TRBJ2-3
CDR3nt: TGTGCCAGCAGCTTTGGACAGGTGACAGATACGCAGTATTTT
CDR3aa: CASSFGQVTDTQYF

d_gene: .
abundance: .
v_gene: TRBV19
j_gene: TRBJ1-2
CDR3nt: TGTGCCAGTAAGGGCAGCTCAAACTATGGCTACACCTTC
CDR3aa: CASKGSSNYGYTF

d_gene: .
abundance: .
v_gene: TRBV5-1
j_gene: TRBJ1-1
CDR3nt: TGCGCCAGCAGCTTGGTAGGTCGGCCGGACACTGAAGCTTTCTTT
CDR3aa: CASSLVGRPDTEAFF

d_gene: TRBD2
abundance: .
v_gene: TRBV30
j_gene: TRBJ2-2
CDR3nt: TGTGCCTGGAGCGTCGGGGGGTCCGGGGAGCTGTTTTTT
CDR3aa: CAWSVGGSGELFF

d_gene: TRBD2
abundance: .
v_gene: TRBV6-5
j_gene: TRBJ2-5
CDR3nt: TGTGCCAGCAGTTACACCGGGACTAACGAAGAGACCCAGTACTTC
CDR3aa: CASSYTGTNEETQYF

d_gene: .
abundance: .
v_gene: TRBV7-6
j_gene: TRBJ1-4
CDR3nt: TGTGCCAGCAGTCGGGATACTAATGAAAAACTGTTTTTT
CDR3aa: CASSRDTNEKLFF

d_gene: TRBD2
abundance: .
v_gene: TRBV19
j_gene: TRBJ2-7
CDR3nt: TGTGCCAGTAGTTCGGGGGGGTACGGGTCCTACGAGCAGTACTTC
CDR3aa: CASSSGGYGSYEQYF

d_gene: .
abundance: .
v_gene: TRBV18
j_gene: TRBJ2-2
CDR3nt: TGTGCCAGCTCACCACCGAGTACGGACACCGGGGAGCTGTTTTTT
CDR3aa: CASSPPSTDTGELFF

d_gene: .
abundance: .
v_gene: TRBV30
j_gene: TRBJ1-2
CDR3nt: TGTGCCTGGAGTGTCGGGGCAACTAACTATGGCTACACCTTC
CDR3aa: CAWSVGATNYGYTF

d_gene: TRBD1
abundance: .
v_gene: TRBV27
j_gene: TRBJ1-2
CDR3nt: TGTGCCAGCAGTCCGACAGGGTCTGGCTACACCTTC
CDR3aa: CASSPTGSGYTF

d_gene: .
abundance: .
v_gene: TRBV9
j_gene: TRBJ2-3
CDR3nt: TGTGCCAGCAGCGCCGGGGGTCCCGATACGCAGTATTTT
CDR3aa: CASSAGGPDTQYF

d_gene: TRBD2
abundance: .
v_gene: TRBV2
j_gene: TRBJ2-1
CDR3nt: TGTGCCAGCAGGAAAGGGGTAGCGGGAGTGGGGGAGCAGTTCTTC
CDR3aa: CASRKGVAGVGEQFF

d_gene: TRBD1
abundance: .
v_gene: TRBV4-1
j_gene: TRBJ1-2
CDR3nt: TGCGCCAGCAGCCAAGACCCGGGGACAGGGCCTCTCTATGGCTACACCTTC
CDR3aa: CASSQDPGTGPLYGYTF

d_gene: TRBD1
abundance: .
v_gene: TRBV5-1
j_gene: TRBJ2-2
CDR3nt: TGCGCCAGCAGCGCGGACAGGGGGGACACCGGGGAGCTGTTTTTT
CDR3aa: CASSADRGDTGELFF

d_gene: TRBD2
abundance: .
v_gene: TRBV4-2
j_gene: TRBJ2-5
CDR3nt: TGTGCCAGCAGCCGGGGGACTAGCGGGAAACAAGAGACCCAGTACTTC
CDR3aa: CASSRGTSGKQETQYF

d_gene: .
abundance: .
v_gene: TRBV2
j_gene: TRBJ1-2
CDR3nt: TGTGCCAGCAGTAAAAGAACGGAAAACTATGGCTACACCTTC
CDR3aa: CASSKRTENYGYTF

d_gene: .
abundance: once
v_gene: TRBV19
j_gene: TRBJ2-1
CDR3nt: TGTGCCAGTACCATCATTAGAGGAGCAGTCAATGAGCAGTTCTTC
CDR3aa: CASTIIRGAVNEQFF

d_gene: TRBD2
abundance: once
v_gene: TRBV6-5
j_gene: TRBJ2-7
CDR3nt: TGTGCCAGCAGTTACGACGGGCTAGCGGGACACGAGCAGTACTTC
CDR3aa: CASSYDGLAGHEQYF

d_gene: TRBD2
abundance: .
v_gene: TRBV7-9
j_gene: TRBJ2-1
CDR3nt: TGTGCCAGCAGCCCCCGCGGGAGTGATAGGAATGAGCAGTTCTTC
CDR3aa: CASSPRGSDRNEQFF

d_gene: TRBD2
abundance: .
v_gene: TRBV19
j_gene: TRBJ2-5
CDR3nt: TGTGCCAGTAGTAGCGGGAGGTTCCAAGAGACCCAGTACTTC
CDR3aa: CASSSGRFQETQYF

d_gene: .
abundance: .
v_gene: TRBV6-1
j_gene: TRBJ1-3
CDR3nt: TGTGCCAGCAGTGAACGGATGGACTCTGGAAACACCATATATTTT
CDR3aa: CASSERMDSGNTIYF

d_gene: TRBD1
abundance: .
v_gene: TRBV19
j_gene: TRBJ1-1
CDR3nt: TGTGCCAGTACCCCGGGACAGGTGCGCACTGAAGCTTTCTTT
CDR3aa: CASTPGQVRTEAFF

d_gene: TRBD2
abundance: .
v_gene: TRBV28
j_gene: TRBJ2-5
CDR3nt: TGTGCCAGCAGTTCGAACCTGCGGGGGTACCAAGAGACCCAGTACTTC
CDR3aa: CASSSNLRGYQETQYF

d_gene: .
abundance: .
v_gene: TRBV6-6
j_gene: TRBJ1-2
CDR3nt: TGTGCCAGCAGCCTTGGCTTGGACTATGGCTACACCTTC
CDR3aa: CASSLGLDYGYTF

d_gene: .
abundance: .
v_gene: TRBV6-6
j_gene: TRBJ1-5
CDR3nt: TGTGCCAGCAGTTACCGCGACGGGAGGAATCAGCCCCAGCATTTT
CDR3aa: CASSYRDGRNQPQHF

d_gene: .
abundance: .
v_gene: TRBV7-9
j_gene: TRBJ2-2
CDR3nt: TGTGCCAGCAGCCTGGAAGTAGCCGGGGAGCTGTTTTTT
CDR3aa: CASSLEVAGELFF

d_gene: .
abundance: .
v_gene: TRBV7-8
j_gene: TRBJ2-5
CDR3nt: TGTGCCAGCAGCTTAGCGCCAGGGGAGACCCAGTACTTC
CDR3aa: CASSLAPGETQYF

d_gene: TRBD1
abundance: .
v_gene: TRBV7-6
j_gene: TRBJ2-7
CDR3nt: TGTGCCAGCAGGTCCGGGACAGGGACCTACGAGCAGTACTTC
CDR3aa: CASRSGTGTYEQYF

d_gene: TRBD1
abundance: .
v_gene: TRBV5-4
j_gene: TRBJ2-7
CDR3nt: TGTGCCAGCAGCTTCGGACAGGACTACGAGCAGTACTTC
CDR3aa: CASSFGQDYEQYF

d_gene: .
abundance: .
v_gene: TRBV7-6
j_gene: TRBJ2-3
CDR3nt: TGTGCCAGCAGCTTAGCGCGGGTAAGGGGCCACACAGATACGCAGTATTTT
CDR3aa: CASSLARVRGHTDTQYF

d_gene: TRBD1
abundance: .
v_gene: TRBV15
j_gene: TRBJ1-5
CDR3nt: TGTGCCACCAGCAACAGGGGAGATCAGCCCCAGCATTTT
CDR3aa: CATSNRGDQPQHF

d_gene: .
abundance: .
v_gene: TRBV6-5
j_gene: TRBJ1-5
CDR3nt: TGTGCCAGCACCGACCCGGGGAGAGGCAATCAGCCCCAGCATTTT
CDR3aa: CASTDPGRGNQPQHF

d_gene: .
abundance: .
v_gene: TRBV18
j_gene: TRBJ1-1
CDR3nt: TGTGCCAGCTCACCAGGCCGGGACACTGAAGCTTTCTTT
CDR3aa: CASSPGRDTEAFF

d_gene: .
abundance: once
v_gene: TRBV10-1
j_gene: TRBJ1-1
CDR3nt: TGCGCCAGCAGTGAAGGGGAGATAGGGTCGGGCACTGAAGCTTTCTTT
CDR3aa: CASSEGEIGSGTEAFF

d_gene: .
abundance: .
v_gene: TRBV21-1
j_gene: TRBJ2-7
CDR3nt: TGTGCCAGCAGCAAAGAGGCAGGGGGCAGGGACGAGCAGTACTTC
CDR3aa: CASSKEAGGRDEQYF

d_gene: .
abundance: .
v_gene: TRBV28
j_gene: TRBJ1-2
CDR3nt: TGTGCCAGCAGGCAGACAGACGCCAGGGGTGGCTACACCTTC
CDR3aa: CASRQTDARGGYTF

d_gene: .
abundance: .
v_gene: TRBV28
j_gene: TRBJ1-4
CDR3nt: TGTGCCAGCAATTCCGCAGGGGAGGGGGATGAAAAACTGTTTTTT
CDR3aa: CASNSAGEGDEKLFF

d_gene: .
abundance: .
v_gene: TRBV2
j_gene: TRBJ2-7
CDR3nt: TGTGCCAGCAGGGACTCAGTCCCGCAGTACTTC
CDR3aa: CASRDSVPQYF

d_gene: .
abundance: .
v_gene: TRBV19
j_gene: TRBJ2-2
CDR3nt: TGTGCCAGTAGTTCGGGGGCCCAAACCGGGGAGCTGTTTTTT
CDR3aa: CASSSGAQTGELFF

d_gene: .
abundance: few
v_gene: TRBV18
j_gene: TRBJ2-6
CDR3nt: TGTGCCAGCTCACCAGGGGCCTCTGGGGCCAACGTCCTGACTTTC
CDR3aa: CASSPGASGANVLTF

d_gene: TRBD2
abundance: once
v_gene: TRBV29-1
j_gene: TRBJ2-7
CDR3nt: TGCAGCGTTGAAGTCCGGGAGGGAGTCGAGCAGTACTTC
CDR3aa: CSVEVREGVEQYF

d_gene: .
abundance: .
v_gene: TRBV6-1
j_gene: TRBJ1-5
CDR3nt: TGTGCCAGCAGTGTGAAGGGGGGATATAGCAATCAGCCCCAGCATTTT
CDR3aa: CASSVKGGYSNQPQHF